The rows below give T cell receptor beta chains drawn from one sample of a study of CD8 T cells in Susac syndrome. TCRdb fed the immunoSEQ multiplex PCR reads into MiXCR, producing one record per CDR3 protein. The table lists around 200,000 distinct CDR3 sequences, 90% to 95% of them singletons, with about 0.094% in the top ten. The sequencing sample was made of CD4+ T cells from PBMCs. The receptors originated from a human donor in good health. CDR3s include the opening cysteine and the closing phenylalanine or tryptophan. D genes are given only for firm matches. The size entry is marked missing in some rows and otherwise reads once, few, many or a size class.

clone_size	d_call	v_call	cdr3_length	j_call	cdr3_aa	cdr3_nt
.	TRBD2	TRBV29-1	13	TRBJ2-5	CSGLAGSQETQYF	TGCAGCGGACTAGCGGGGTCCCAAGAGACCCAGTACTTC
.	TRBD1	TRBV29-1	12	TRBJ1-2	CSVGQGPRGYTF	TGCAGCGTTGGACAGGGGCCTCGAGGCTACACCTTC
.	TRBD2	TRBV5-6	16	TRBJ2-2	CASSLGIAGADGELFF	TGTGCCAGCAGCTTGGGGATAGCGGGAGCGGACGGGGAGCTGTTTTTT
.	.	TRBV27	14	TRBJ1-2	CASSSARRSYGYTF	TGTGCCAGCAGTTCGGCCAGAAGGAGCTATGGCTACACCTTC
.	TRBD1	TRBV29-1	13	TRBJ1-1	CSAGDRGNTEAFF	TGCAGCGCTGGGGACAGGGGAAACACTGAAGCTTTCTTT
.	.	TRBV7-2	14	TRBJ2-3	CASSFPGLTDTQYF	TGTGCCAGCAGCTTCCCGGGACTCACAGATACGCAGTATTTT
.	TRBD1	TRBV20-1	15	TRBJ1-1	CSARSTQGARTEAFF	TGCAGTGCTAGATCCACCCAGGGGGCGCGTACTGAAGCTTTCTTT
.	.	TRBV9	13	TRBJ2-1	CASSPLGAIEQFF	TGTGCCAGCAGCCCCCTTGGTGCGATTGAGCAGTTCTTC
.	.	TRBV20-1	13	TRBJ2-5	CSAVMALQETQYF	TGCAGTGCTGTCATGGCACTCCAAGAGACCCAGTACTTC
.	.	TRBV29-1	10	TRBJ1-1	CSVASPEAFF	TGCAGCGTTGCCAGTCCGGAAGCTTTCTTT
.	TRBD2	TRBV19	15	TRBJ2-5	CASSIVAGGPGTQYF	TGTGCCAGTAGTATTGTAGCGGGAGGGCCCGGGACCCAGTACTTC
once	.	TRBV11-2	14	TRBJ2-3	CASSLAGFADTQYF	TGTGCCAGCAGCTTAGCAGGGTTCGCAGATACGCAGTATTTT